What follows are 10 T cell receptor beta chains derived from one specimen sequenced in a study of T cell changes during pregnancy in multiple sclerosis (dated by TCRdb to the late 2010s). Library method: the immunoSEQ multiplex PCR assay. Sourced from immuneACCESS, this table was stored by TCRdb with only in-frame sequences that have V and J called. A share of the clones is absent; for the studies checked, an unresolved V gene accounts for under half, and the remainder has no known explanation. This sample has 75,000 to 95,000 clones in its table, and roughly 92% of those were observed once. The ten largest clones represent just over 2% of the sample. The starting material was peripheral blood, obtained after pregnancy. The receptor set was obtained from a female donor with multiple sclerosis, enrolled in a pregnancy study.

The rearrangement joins TRBV9 to TRBJ2-5, with 7 bases matching TRBD2. Trimming took 5 bases from V and 2 from J; bases not matched to a gene: 12. This CDR3 comprises 16 residues. In germline, CDR1 is SGDLS, CDR2 YYNGEE. The CDR3 protein is CASSNTIRGDQETQYF. For the CDR3, the DNA is TGTGCCAGCAGTAACACCATCCGGGGGGATCAAGAGACCCAGTACTTC.

The chain couples TRBV19 to TRBJ1-1; D uncertain. Germline CDR1 LNHDA, CDR2 SQIVND (reference sequence). V lost 3 bases and J 0 bases, leaving 14 bases between the germline ends. The CDR3 length is 16 residues. The CDR3, as DNA: TGTGCCAGTAGTATTAAAACTCCGATCATGAACACTGAAGCTTTCTTT. It yields the protein CASSIKTPIMNTEAFF.

The chain recombines TRBV6-1 with TRBJ1-2, with 10 bases matching TRBD1. Germline V gives CDR1 MNHNS, CDR2 SASEGT. The CDR3 runs 12 residues. Losses at the gene ends were 8 bases for V and 5 bases for J; bases not matched to a gene: 2. CDR3 sequence: CASRDRGYGYTF. In DNA form, the CDR3 reads TGTGCCAGCCGGGACAGGGGTTATGGCTACACCTTC.

The rearrangement links TRBV6-5 to TRBJ2-1; 15 positions match TRBD2. The V gene's germline CDR1 is MNHEY and CDR2 SVGAGI. The CDR3 has 15 residues. Germline trimming cut 2 bases from V and 9 bases from J; bases unmatched to any gene: 2. CDR3 amino acids: CASSYRTSGRGEQFF. CDR3 sequence (DNA): TGTGCCAGCAGTTACCGGACTAGCGGGAGGGGTGAGCAGTTCTTC.

The chain has TRBV4-3 and TRBJ1-4, with a possible D match to TRBD1 (6 bases). The V and J ends lost 0 bases and 8 bases respectively, with 19 bases between them. The germline CDR1 and CDR2 sequences are LGHNA and YSLEER. CDR3 length: 17 residues. The DNA of the CDR3 is TGCGCCAGCAGCCAAGATTATGGGCAGGGGTTGGGAGAAAAACTGTTTTTT. It codes for CASSQDYGQGLGEKLFF.

The J gene is TRBJ1-5, the V gene TRBV19; D is perhaps TRBD1 (6 bases). Germline V gene lookup returns CDR1 LNHDA and CDR2 SQIVND (reference sequence). Trimming took 5 bases from V and 0 from J, leaving 8 bases between them. The CDR3 has 14 residues. CDR3 coding DNA: TGTGCCAGTAGTCAGGGGAATAGCAATCAGCCCCAGCATTTT. Translating gives CASSQGNSNQPQHF. Full variable domain (remainder filled in from reference TRBV19 and TRBJ1-5): DGGITQSPKYLFRKEGQNVTLSCEQNLNHDAMYWYRQDPGQGLRLIYYSQIVNDFQKGDIAEGYSVSREKKESFPLTVTSAQKNPTAFYLCASSQGNSNQPQHFGDGTRLSIL.

This chain links TRBV30 with TRBJ1-5, with TRBD1 matching 7 bases. The CDR3 runs to 15 residues. V shed 5 bases, J shed 2 bases, and the junction held 9 bases outside the gene matches. Per germline, CDR1 GTSNPN and CDR2 SVGIG (reference sequence). The CDR3 nucleotides are TGTGCCTGGGCCGCCCTTACAGGGGGCAATCAGCCCCAGCATTTT. This translates into CAWAALTGGNQPQHF.

This chain connects TRBV4-3 to TRBJ2-1, with D possibly TRBD1 on 5 matching bases. Trimming pared 6 bases from V and 5 bases from J, leaving 11 bases between. This CDR3 comprises 13 residues. Germline V gene sequence: CDR1 LGHNA, CDR2 YSLEER. The CDR3 region is CASRGAWNNEQFF. In DNA form, the CDR3 reads TGCGCCAGCAGAGGGGCCTGGAACAATGAGCAGTTCTTC.

The gene calls are TRBV30 and TRBJ1-4, with 9 positions matching TRBD1. Trimming removed 8 bases from V and 6 bases from J; junction bases left unmatched: 10. This CDR3 has 14 residues. CDR1 and CDR2 from the germline V gene are GTSNPN and SVGIG (reference sequence). The CDR3 loop is CAGDTGGAYEKLFF. In DNA form, the CDR3 reads TGTGCCGGGGACACAGGGGGCGCATATGAAAAACTGTTTTTT.

J is TRBJ2-5 and V is TRBV2, with TRBD2 as a possible D gene (7 bases). This CDR3 contains 14 residues. Germline CDR1 is SNHLY and CDR2 is FYNNEI. The V gene lost 6 bases and the J gene lost 8 bases, with 19 bases spanning the gap. The CDR3 region is CASSDEGGAATQYF. CDR3 nucleotide sequence: TGTGCCAGCAGCGATGAGGGGGGGGCCGCTACCCAGTACTTC.